A single sample gave rise to the 28 T cell receptor beta chains below, sequenced in a study of blood T cell repertoires in COVID-19. Sequencing was performed with immunoSEQ multiplex PCR; in TCRdb, only in-frame clones are kept and a portion is missing. The table lists 290,000 or so clones, roughly nine tenths of them singletons. Sequenced sample: peripheral blood. The receptors stem from a woman aged 25 to 39 with COVID-19, enrolled during active disease.

The count of this clone is one. This chain connects TRBV28 to TRBJ2-2; 10 nucleotides align to TRBD1. Looked up from germline, CDR1 is MDHEN and CDR2 is SYDVKM. The CDR3 sequence is 13 residues long. Trimming took 11 bases from V and 3 from J; bases not matched to a gene: 3. The CDR3 protein is CAVDRGDTGELFF. The CDR3 DNA is TGTGCCGTGGACAGGGGGGACACCGGGGAGCTGTTTTTT.

The chain uses TRBV6-4 and TRBJ2-1; 7 positions match TRBD2. The V gene end was trimmed by 4 bases and the J gene end by 3 bases; junction bases not matched to a gene: 6. The CDR3 extends over 15 amino acids. Germline values: CDR1 MRHNA, CDR2 SNTAGT. CDR3 residues: CASSVSSGIYNEQFF. CDR3 bases: TGTGCCAGCAGTGTATCCAGCGGGATCTACAATGAGCAGTTCTTC.

The J gene is TRBJ2-7, the V gene TRBV2; 9 nucleotides match TRBD2. CDR3 length: 15 residues. V shed 4 bases and J 5 bases; nucleotides not matched to a gene: 9. Per the germline V gene, CDR1 is SNHLY and CDR2 is FYNNEI. Written as DNA, the CDR3 is TGTGCCAGCAGTGCGGCTAGCGGGAATCTAAACGAGCAGTACTTC. This codes for CASSAASGNLNEQYF. Supplemented by reference TRBV2 and TRBJ2-7, the full variable domain reads EPEVTQTPSHQVTQMGQEVILRCVPISNHLYFYWYRQILGQKVEFLVSFYNNEISEKSEIFDDQFSVERPDGSNFTLKIRSTKLEDSAMYFCASSAASGNLNEQYFGPGTRLTVT.

This clone was recorded a few times. The rearrangement links TRBV11-2 to TRBJ1-4; TRBD1 agrees at 7 bases. Germline CDR1 SGHAT, CDR2 FQNNGV. V trimming: 3 bases; J trimming: 5 bases; junction bases outside the gene matches: 6. The CDR3 is 15 amino acids. The CDR3 nucleotides are TGTGCCAGCAGCTTGGCCGGGACAGAGAATGAAAAACTGTTTTTT. It encodes CASSLAGTENEKLFF.

The chain has TRBV6-5 and TRBJ2-7; maybe TRBD1 (6 bases). V was clipped by 2 bases and J by 3 bases, with 11 bases between them. The CDR3 has 14 residues. Germline loops: CDR1 MNHEY, CDR2 SVGAGI. In DNA, the CDR3 is TGTGCCAGCAGTTACCGGGACATTCGCTACGAGCAGTACTTC. It yields the protein CASSYRDIRYEQYF.

The chain is built from TRBV14 and TRBJ2-5; 9 bases line up with TRBD2. The CDR3 consists of 15 residues. CDR1 is SGHDN and CDR2 is FVKESK in the germline V gene. The V segment lost 4 bases and the J segment 1 base; nucleotides outside the gene matches: 4. CDR3 in DNA: TGTGCCAGCAGCCCCTTTAGCGGGGGCCAAGAGACCCAGTACTTC. Translated, it gives CASSPFSGGQETQYF.

The chain carries TRBV6-5 and TRBJ2-1, with a weak D call TRBD1 (6 bases). The CDR3 contains 13 residues. V was cut by 5 bases and J by 4 bases, with 9 bases left in between. CDR1 and CDR2 (germline): MNHEY, SVGAGI. CDR3 sequence reads: CASSRGTYNEQFF. CDR3 nucleotides: TGTGCCAGCAGTAGGGGGACGTACAATGAGCAGTTCTTC.

The rearrangement links TRBV6-1 to TRBJ1-2; D perhaps matches TRBD1 (5 bases). Germline V gives CDR1 MNHNS, CDR2 SASEGT. CDR3 size: 15 residues. Deletions cut 0 bases from V and 4 bases from J, with 12 bases between. CDR3 sequence reads: CASSEARGAVYGYTF. Written as DNA, the CDR3 is TGTGCCAGCAGTGAAGCTAGGGGCGCGGTCTATGGCTACACCTTC.

This clone has a handful of counts. The J gene is TRBJ2-7, the V gene TRBV5-1; weak D call: TRBD1 (6 bases). CDR3 size: 15 residues. CDR1 SGHRS and CDR2 YFSETQ come from the germline V gene. Trimming took off 5 bases at V and 3 bases at J, with 18 bases between the two ends. The CDR3 DNA sequence: TGCGCCAGCAGTTCACAACAGGGCCTCCTCTACGAGCAGTACTTC. Its protein is CASSSQQGLLYEQYF.

V is TRBV16 and J is TRBJ1-5, with TRBD1 as a possible D gene (5 bases). Germline V gene data show CDR1 as KGHSY and CDR2 as FQNENV. The CDR3 extends over 15 amino acids. V lost 2 bases to trimming and J lost 7 bases, with 15 bases between them. CDR3 sequence reads: CASSQGRGEEQPQHF. The CDR3 DNA reads TGTGCCAGCAGCCAAGGGCGAGGGGAGGAGCAGCCCCAGCATTTT.

The V and J genes are TRBV27 and TRBJ2-1; TRBD1 matches at 8 bases. This CDR3 is built from 15 residues. J gave up 4 bases and V 10 bases, and 12 bases lay outside the gene matches. Germline CDR1 and CDR2: MNHEY and SMNVEV (reference sequence). CDR3 sequence (DNA): TGTGCCACCAAATATTCGGGACAGGCTTACAATGAGCAGTTCTTC. This codes for CATKYSGQAYNEQFF.

This rearrangement joins TRBV5-1 to TRBJ2-7; D is undetermined. CDR1 and CDR2 (germline): SGHRS, YFSETQ. V was pared by 4 bases and J by 7 bases, with 15 bases between. CDR3 length equals 13 residues. For the CDR3, the DNA is TGCGCCAGCAGCCCAGGCACCCTGACGGAGCAGTACTTC. It translates to CASSPGTLTEQYF. Complete variable domain (other parts from reference TRBV5-1 and TRBJ2-7): KAGVTQTPRYLIKTRGQQVTLSCSPISGHRSVSWYQQTPGQGLQFLFEYFSETQRNKGNFPGRFSGRQFSNSRSEMNVSTLELGDSALYLCASSPGTLTEQYFGPGTRLTVT.

The rearrangement joins TRBV7-9 to TRBJ1-5, with 8 bases that match TRBD1. The junction had 7 bases not matched to a gene; V was cut back by 3 bases and J by 6 bases. This CDR3 is 15 amino acids long. Germline loops: CDR1 SEHNR, CDR2 FQNEAQ (reference sequence). DNA for the CDR3: TGTGCCAGCAGCTTGGCCGGACAGGGAGGTCAGCCCCAGCATTTT. Protein sequence: CASSLAGQGGQPQHF.

This clone was counted once. The genes are TRBV28 and TRBJ1-1; no definite D call. This CDR3 region has 12 residues. The germline gives CDR1 MDHEN, CDR2 SYDVKM. Trimming removed 8 bases from V and 4 bases from J, with 11 bases in between. The DNA of the CDR3 is TGTGCCAGCGCCACTCTACGCACTGAAGCTTTCTTT. Translated: CASATLRTEAFF. The variable domain in full, completed from reference TRBV28 and TRBJ1-1, reads DVKVTQSSRYLVKRTGEKVFLECVQDMDHENMFWYRQDPGLGLRLIYFSYDVKMKEKGDIPEGYSVSREKKERFSLILESASTNQTSMYLCASATLRTEAFFGQGTRLTVV.

The CDR3 loop is CASSSSSGANVLTF. CDR3 sequence (DNA): TGCGCCAGCAGCTCCTCCTCTGGGGCCAACGTCCTGACTTTC. V gene TRBV5-1 combines with J gene TRBJ2-6; the D is unclear. CDR1 SGHRS and CDR2 YFSETQ come from the germline V gene. V shed 3 bases and J shed 0 bases, with 4 bases lying between them. The CDR3 loop spans 14 amino acids.

The rearrangement links TRBV18 to TRBJ1-2; D is uncertain. Germline V lookup: CDR1 KGHSH, CDR2 LQKENI. Trimming left V 2 bases short and J 2 bases short, with 9 bases between. The CDR3 runs 14 residues. The chain's CDR3 is CASSPGPLNYGYTF. CDR3 bases: TGTGCCAGCTCACCAGGGCCGCTCAACTATGGCTACACCTTC.

The J gene is TRBJ2-2, the V gene TRBV10-3; perhaps TRBD1 as D (8 bases). This CDR3 contains 16 residues. Germline V gene sequence: CDR1 ENHRY, CDR2 SYGVKD. Trimming removed 8 bases at V and 3 bases at J, with 19 bases between. In DNA, the CDR3 is TGTGCCATCTCCCCCTGGACAGGGAGGGACACCGGGGAGCTGTTTTTT. Translated, it gives CAISPWTGRDTGELFF.

The chain joins TRBV5-1 to TRBJ1-5; D possibly corresponds to TRBD1 (6 bases). Germline V CDR1 and CDR2: SGHRS, YFSETQ. Trimming removed 0 bases from V and 15 bases from J, with 16 bases in between. There are 13 residues in the CDR3. CDR3 DNA: TGCGCCAGCAGCTTGGACAGGGACGGCACCCGGCATTTT. It encodes CASSLDRDGTRHF.

This clone has only one observation. The chain couples TRBV3-1 (or the pseudogene TRBV3-2) to TRBJ2-7, with 8 nucleotides matching TRBD1. Germline values: CDR1 LGHDT, CDR2 YNNKEL (reference sequence). CDR3 length: 15 amino acids. After removal of 4 bases from V and 2 bases from J, the junction contained 7 bases not matched to a gene. CDR3 DNA sequence: TGTGCCAGCAGCCGCGGACAGGGTGGGCCCTACGAGCAGTACTTC. This encodes CASSRGQGGPYEQYF.

V and J are TRBV6-5 and TRBJ2-3, with no clear D. This CDR3 is 15 amino acids long. CDR1 is MNHEY, CDR2 SVGAGI, per germline. V lost 0 bases, J lost 1 base, and 8 bases lay in between. CDR3 protein: CASSYSLARTDTQYF. In DNA form, the CDR3 reads TGTGCCAGCAGTTACTCGTTGGCTCGCACAGATACGCAGTATTTT.

This chain links TRBV5-6 with TRBJ2-7; 11 bases align to TRBD2. With V trimmed by 4 bases and J by 6 bases, 6 bases remained unmatched. The germline CDR1 and CDR2 sequences are SGHDT and YYEEEE. The CDR3 contains 14 residues. This CDR3 reads CASSLSGRAPEQYF. The CDR3 DNA reads TGTGCCAGCAGCCTTAGCGGGAGGGCCCCCGAGCAGTACTTC.

The chain carries TRBV28 and TRBJ1-2; D gene unclear. Germline V lookup: CDR1 MDHEN, CDR2 SYDVKM. V lost 6 bases and J lost 0, with 14 bases in between. This CDR3 has 15 residues. The CDR3 region is CASSPRLIANYGYTF. The CDR3 bases are TGTGCCAGCAGCCCTAGACTGATAGCTAACTATGGCTACACCTTC.

This clone was found once. As DNA, the CDR3 is TGTGCCAGCAGCCGGGACAGGACTCCGGAGACCCAGTACTTC. Translating it yields CASSRDRTPETQYF. The chain has TRBV2 and TRBJ2-5, with TRBD1 matching over 8 bases. CDR1 is SNHLY and CDR2 is FYNNEI in the germline V gene. This CDR3 is built from 14 residues. J gave up 5 bases and V 6 bases, and 8 bases lay outside the gene matches.

The V and J genes are TRBV11-2 and TRBJ2-7; the D gene is possibly TRBD1 (5 bases). The V end was cut by 1 base, the J end by 0 bases, with 10 bases between. Germline CDR1 is SGHAT and CDR2 is FQNNGV. The CDR3 has 15 amino acids. CDR3: CASSLGWGVSYEQYF. The CDR3 nucleotides read TGTGCCAGCAGCTTAGGGTGGGGCGTCTCCTACGAGCAGTACTTC.

This clone was seen a single time. Here the CDR3 reads CASSLTDSANYGYTF. The CDR3 region has the DNA TGTGCCAGCAGCTTAACCGACAGCGCTAACTATGGCTACACCTTC. The V call is TRBV7-9, the J call TRBJ1-2, with TRBD1 as a possible D gene (5 bases). Germline V gene lookup returns CDR1 SEHNR and CDR2 FQNEAQ (reference sequence). The CDR3 is 15 amino acids. Trimming removed 2 bases at V and 0 bases at J, with 10 bases between.

This chain connects TRBV19 to TRBJ2-1; 14 nucleotides align to TRBD2. Germline V CDR1 and CDR2: LNHDA, SQIVND (reference sequence). This CDR3 has 16 residues. V was pared by 3 bases and J by 6 bases, with 4 bases of the junction left unmatched. The CDR3 sequence is CASSIYGTSGGNEQFF. For the CDR3, the DNA is TGTGCCAGTAGTATTTACGGGACTAGCGGGGGCAATGAGCAGTTCTTC.

V usage is TRBV2 and J usage is TRBJ1-2, with TRBD1 identical over 7 bases. Germline assignment: CDR1 SNHLY and CDR2 FYNNEI. J was trimmed by 5 bases and V by 5 bases; bases with no gene match: 5. This CDR3 spans 13 amino acids. CDR3 DNA sequence: TGTGCCAGCAGTCCACAGGGGACTTATGGCTACACCTTC. Encoded protein: CASSPQGTYGYTF.

The rearrangement joins TRBV14 to TRBJ2-1, with TRBD2 identical over 12 bases. CDR1 and CDR2 from the germline V gene are SGHDN and FVKESK. The CDR3 is 16 amino acids. Trimming removed 1 base from V and 8 bases from J; junction bases left unmatched: 6. Here the CDR3 reads CASSQAGLAGTYEQFF. The CDR3 nucleotides read TGTGCCAGCAGCCAAGCGGGACTAGCGGGCACCTATGAGCAGTTCTTC.